The TCR beta chain described here comes from a study of control samples from healthy donors and cancer patients. The germline gives CDR1 SGHRS, CDR2 YFSETQ. The CDR3 consists of 15 residues. V was trimmed by 2 bases and J by 3 bases, leaving 15 bases between them. Assay used: immunoSEQ multiplex PCR; TCRdb lists only in-frame clones, some missing. Of roughly 86,000 clones in the sample, approximately 90% are singletons; the top ten hold under 4%. The chain has TRBV5-1 and TRBJ2-7; tentatively, D is TRBD2 (5 bases). What was sequenced was blood. This TCR was recovered from a woman between 18 and 29 years old in good health. The CDR3 sequence: CASSFGVEGYYEQYF. The CDR3 coding sequence is TGCGCCAGCAGCTTCGGGGTCGAGGGTTACTACGAGCAGTACTTC.